This T cell receptor beta chain came from a study of control samples from healthy donors and cancer patients. The germline V gene has CDR1 SGHTA and CDR2 FQGNSA. V was pared by 3 bases and J by 3 bases, with 7 bases between. The CDR3 runs to 13 residues. The method was immunoSEQ multiplex PCR; TCRdb's version includes in-frame clones alone and lacks a portion of them. The sample has fewer than 200,000 clones; roughly 93% are singletons. The sequenced sample was blood. The rearrangement links TRBV7-2 to TRBJ2-3; D is ambiguous. This clonotype was obtained from a woman aged 60-75 years in good health. CDR3 in amino acids: CASSFKSTDTQYF. CDR3 nucleotides: TGTGCCAGCAGCTTTAAAAGTACAGATACGCAGTATTTT. The whole variable domain, filled in from reference TRBV7-2 and TRBJ2-3, reads GAGVSQSPSNKVTEKGKDVELRCDPISGHTALYWYRQSLGQGLEFLIYFQGNSAPDKSGLPSDRFSAERTGGSVSTLTIQRTQQEDSAVYLCASSFKSTDTQYFGPGTRLTVL.